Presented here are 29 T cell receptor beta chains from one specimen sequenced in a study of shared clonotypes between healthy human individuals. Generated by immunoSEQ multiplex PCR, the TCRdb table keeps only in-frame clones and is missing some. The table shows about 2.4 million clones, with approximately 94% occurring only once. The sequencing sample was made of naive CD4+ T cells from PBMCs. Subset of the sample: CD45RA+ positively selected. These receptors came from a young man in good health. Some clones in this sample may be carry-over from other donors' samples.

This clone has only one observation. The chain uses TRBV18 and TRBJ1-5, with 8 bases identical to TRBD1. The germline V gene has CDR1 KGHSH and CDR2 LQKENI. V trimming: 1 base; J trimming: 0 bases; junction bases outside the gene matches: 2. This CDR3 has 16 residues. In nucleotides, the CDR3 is TGTGCCAGCTCACCACTTGACAGGGGTAGCAATCAGCCCCAGCATTTT. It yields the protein CASSPLDRGSNQPQHF.

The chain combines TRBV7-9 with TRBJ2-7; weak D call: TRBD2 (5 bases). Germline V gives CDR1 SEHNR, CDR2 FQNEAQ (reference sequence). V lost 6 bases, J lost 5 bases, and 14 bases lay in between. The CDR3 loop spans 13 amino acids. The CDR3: CASSPEGRDEQYF. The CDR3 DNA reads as TGTGCCAGCAGTCCCGAGGGCAGAGACGAGCAGTACTTC.

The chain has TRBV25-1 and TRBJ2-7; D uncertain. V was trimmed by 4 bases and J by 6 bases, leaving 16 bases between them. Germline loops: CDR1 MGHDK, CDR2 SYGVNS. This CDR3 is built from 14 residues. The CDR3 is CASSGQPPPTEQYF. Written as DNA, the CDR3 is TGTGCCAGCAGTGGTCAGCCCCCTCCCACCGAGCAGTACTTC.

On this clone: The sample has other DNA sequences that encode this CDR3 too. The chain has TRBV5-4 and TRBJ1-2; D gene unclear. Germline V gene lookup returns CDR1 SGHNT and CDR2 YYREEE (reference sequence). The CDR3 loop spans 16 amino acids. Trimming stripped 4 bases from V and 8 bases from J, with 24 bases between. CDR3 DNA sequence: TGTGCCAGCAGCCATAAGACGCCCGACCGCGGTCACGGCTACACCTTC. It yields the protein CASSHKTPDRGHGYTF.

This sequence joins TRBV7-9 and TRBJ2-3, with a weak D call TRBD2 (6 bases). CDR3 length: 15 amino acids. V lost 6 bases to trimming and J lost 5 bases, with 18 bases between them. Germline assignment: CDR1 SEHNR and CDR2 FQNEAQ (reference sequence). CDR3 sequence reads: CASSPTSGNLDTQYF. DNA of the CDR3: TGTGCCAGCAGTCCGACTAGTGGGAATCTAGATACGCAGTATTTT.

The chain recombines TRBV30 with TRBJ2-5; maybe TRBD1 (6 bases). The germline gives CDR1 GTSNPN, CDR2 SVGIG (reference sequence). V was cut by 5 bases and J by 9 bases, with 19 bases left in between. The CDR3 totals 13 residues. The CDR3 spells CAWGTTPLAAQYF. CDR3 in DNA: TGTGCCTGGGGGACAACCCCTCTCGCCGCCCAGTACTTC.

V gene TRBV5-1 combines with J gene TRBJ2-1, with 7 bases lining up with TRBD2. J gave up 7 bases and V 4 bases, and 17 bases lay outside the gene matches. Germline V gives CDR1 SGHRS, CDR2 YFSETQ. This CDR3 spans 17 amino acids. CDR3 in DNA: TGCGCCAGCAGCATATATGATGGAGGGAGGGCGGGGAATGAGCAGTTCTTC. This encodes CASSIYDGGRAGNEQFF.

In nucleotides, the CDR3 is TGTGCCAGCTCAATCCGAACAGGGGTCCAAGAGACCCAGTACTTC. It translates to CASSIRTGVQETQYF. The genes are TRBV6-5 and TRBJ2-5; 7 bases fit TRBD1. J was trimmed by 1 base and V by 8 bases; bases with no gene match: 10. Per germline, CDR1 MNHEY and CDR2 SVGAGI. The CDR3 is made up of 15 amino acids.

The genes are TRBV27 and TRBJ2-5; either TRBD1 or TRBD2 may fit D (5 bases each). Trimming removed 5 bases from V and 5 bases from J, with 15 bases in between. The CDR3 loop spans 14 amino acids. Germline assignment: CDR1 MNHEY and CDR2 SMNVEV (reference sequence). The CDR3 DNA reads TGTGCCAGCAGTAAACGGGACGCCGGTGAGACCCAGTACTTC. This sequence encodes CASSKRDAGETQYF.

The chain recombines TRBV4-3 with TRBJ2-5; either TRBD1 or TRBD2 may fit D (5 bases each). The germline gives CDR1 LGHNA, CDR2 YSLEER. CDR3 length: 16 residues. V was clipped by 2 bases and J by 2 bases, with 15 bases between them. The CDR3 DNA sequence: TGCGCCAGCAGCCAATATCGGCTGGGGGAACAAGAGACCCAGTACTTC. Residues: CASSQYRLGEQETQYF.

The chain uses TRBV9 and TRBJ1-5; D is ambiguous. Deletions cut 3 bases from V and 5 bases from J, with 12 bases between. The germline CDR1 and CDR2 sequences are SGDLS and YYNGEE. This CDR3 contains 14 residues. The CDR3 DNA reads TGTGCCAGCAGCGCCCGACCCGAATATCAGCCCCAGCATTTT. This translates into CASSARPEYQPQHF.

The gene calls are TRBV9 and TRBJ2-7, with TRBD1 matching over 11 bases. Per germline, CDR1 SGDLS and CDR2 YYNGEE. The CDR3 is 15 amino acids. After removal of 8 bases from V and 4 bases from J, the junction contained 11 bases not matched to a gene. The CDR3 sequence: CASSTGTGGVYEQYF. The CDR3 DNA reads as TGTGCCAGTTCGACCGGGACAGGGGGAGTGTACGAGCAGTACTTC.

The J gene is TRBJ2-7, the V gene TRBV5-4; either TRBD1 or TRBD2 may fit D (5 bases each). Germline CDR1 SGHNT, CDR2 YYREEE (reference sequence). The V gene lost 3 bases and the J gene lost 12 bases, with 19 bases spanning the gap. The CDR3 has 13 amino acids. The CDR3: CASSSESVGAGYF. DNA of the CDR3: TGTGCCAGCAGCTCGGAATCTGTCGGGGCTGGGTACTTC.

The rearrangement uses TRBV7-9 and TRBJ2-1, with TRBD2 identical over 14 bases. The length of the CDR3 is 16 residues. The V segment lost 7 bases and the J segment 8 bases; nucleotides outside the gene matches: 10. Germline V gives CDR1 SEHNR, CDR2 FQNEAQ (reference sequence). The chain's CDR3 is CASTTLGLAGGHEQFF. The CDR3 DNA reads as TGTGCCAGCACCACCCTCGGACTAGCGGGAGGACATGAGCAGTTCTTC.

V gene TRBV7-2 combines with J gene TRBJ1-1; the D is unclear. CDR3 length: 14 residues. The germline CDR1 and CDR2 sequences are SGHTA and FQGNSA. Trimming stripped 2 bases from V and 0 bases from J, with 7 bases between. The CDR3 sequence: CASSLHIMNTEAFF. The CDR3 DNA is TGTGCCAGCAGCTTACACATCATGAACACTGAAGCTTTCTTT.

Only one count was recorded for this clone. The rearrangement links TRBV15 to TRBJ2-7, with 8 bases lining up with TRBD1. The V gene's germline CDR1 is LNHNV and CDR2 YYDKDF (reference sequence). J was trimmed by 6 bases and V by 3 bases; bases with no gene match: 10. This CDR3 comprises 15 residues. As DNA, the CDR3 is TGTGCCACCAGCAGGATAGACAGGGGAGCAACCGAGCAGTACTTC. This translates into CATSRIDRGATEQYF.

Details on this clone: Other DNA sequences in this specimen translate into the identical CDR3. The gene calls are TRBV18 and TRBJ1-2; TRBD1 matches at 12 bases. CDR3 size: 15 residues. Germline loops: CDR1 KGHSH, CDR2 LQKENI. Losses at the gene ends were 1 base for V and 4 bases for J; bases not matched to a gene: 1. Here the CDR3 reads CASSPLGQGAYGYTF. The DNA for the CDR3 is TGTGCCAGCTCACCACTGGGACAGGGGGCCTATGGCTACACCTTC.

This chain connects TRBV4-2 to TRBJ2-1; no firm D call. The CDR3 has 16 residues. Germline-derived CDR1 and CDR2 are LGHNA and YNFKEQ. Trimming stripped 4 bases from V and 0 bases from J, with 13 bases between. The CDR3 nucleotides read TGTGCCAGCAGCCGGTCTGGTGCGATCTCCTACAATGAGCAGTTCTTC. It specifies CASSRSGAISYNEQFF.

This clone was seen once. The CDR3 loop is CASSFGQGPQETQYF. The CDR3 nucleotides read TGTGCCAGCAGCTTCGGACAGGGGCCCCAAGAGACCCAGTACTTC. This rearrangement joins TRBV9 to TRBJ2-5, with TRBD1 matching over 9 bases. The V gene end was trimmed by 4 bases and the J gene end by 1 base; junction bases not matched to a gene: 5. The CDR3 length is 15 residues. The germline V gene has CDR1 SGDLS and CDR2 YYNGEE.

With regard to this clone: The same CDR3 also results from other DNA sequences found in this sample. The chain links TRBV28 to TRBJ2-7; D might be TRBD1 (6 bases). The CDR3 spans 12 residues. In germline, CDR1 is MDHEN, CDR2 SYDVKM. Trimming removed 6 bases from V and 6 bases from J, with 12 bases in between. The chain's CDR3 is CASSLTGREQYF. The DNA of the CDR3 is TGTGCCAGCAGCCTTACAGGGCGCGAGCAGTACTTC.

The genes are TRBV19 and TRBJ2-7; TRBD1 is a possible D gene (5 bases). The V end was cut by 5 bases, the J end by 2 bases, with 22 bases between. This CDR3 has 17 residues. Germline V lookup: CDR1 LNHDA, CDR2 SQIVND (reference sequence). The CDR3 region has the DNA TGTGCCAGTAGTCTCTCACCCGACAGACCCGGTACCTACGAGCAGTACTTC. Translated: CASSLSPDRPGTYEQYF.

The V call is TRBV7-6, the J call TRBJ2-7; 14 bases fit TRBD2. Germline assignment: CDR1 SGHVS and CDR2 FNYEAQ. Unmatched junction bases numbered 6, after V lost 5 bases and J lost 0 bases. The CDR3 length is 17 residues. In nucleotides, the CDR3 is TGTGCCAGCAGCATGGGACTAGCGGGAGAGAGCTCCTACGAGCAGTACTTC. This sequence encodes CASSMGLAGESSYEQYF. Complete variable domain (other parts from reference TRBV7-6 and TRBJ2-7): GAGVSQSPRYKVTKRGQDVALRCDPISGHVSLYWYRQALGQGPEFLTYFNYEAQQDKSGLPNDRFSAERPEGSISTLTIQRTEQRDSAMYRCASSMGLAGESSYEQYFGPGTRLTVT.

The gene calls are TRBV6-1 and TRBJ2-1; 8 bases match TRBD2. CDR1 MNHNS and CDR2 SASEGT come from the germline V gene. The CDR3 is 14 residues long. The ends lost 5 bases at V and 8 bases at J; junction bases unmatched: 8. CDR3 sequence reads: CASSLSGTVYEQFF. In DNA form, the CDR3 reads TGTGCCAGCAGTCTTAGCGGGACGGTCTATGAGCAGTTCTTC.

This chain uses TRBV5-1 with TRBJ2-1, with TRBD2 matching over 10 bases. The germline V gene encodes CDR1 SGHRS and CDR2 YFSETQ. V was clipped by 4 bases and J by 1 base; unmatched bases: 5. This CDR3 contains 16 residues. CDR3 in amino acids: CASSVRAGGSYNEQFF. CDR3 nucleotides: TGCGCCAGCAGCGTGAGAGCGGGAGGGTCCTACAATGAGCAGTTCTTC.

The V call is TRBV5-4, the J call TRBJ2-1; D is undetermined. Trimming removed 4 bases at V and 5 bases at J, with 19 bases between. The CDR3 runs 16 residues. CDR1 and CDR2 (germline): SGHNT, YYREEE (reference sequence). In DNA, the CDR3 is TGTGCCAGCAGCCCCGCCCTAGGAATCCTTAACAATGAGCAGTTCTTC. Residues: CASSPALGILNNEQFF.

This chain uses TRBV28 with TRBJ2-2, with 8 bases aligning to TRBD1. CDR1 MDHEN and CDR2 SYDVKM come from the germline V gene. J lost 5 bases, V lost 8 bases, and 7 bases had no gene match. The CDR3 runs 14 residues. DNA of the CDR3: TGTGCCAGCTTACAGGGGGTATTGACCGGGGAGCTGTTTTTT. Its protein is CASLQGVLTGELFF.

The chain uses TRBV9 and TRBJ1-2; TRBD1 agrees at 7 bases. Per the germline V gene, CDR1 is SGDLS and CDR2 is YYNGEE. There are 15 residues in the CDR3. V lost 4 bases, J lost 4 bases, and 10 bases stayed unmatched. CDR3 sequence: CASSTRRGGRYGYTF. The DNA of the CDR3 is TGTGCCAGCAGCACCCGCAGGGGGGGTCGCTATGGCTACACCTTC.

For the CDR3, the DNA is TGTGCCAGCAGCATCGGAACCACAGATACGCAGTATTTT. Translating gives CASSIGTTDTQYF. The gene calls are TRBV7-9 and TRBJ2-3; D is unclear. CDR1 and CDR2 (germline): SEHNR, FQNEAQ (reference sequence). Trimming stripped 5 bases from V and 2 bases from J, with 8 bases between. This CDR3 region has 13 residues.

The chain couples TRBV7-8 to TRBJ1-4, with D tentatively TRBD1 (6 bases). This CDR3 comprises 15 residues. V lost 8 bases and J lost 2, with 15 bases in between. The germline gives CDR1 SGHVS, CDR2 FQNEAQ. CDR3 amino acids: CASGPSRGTNEKLFF. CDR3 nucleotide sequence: TGTGCCAGCGGCCCCTCCAGGGGTACTAATGAAAAACTGTTTTTT.